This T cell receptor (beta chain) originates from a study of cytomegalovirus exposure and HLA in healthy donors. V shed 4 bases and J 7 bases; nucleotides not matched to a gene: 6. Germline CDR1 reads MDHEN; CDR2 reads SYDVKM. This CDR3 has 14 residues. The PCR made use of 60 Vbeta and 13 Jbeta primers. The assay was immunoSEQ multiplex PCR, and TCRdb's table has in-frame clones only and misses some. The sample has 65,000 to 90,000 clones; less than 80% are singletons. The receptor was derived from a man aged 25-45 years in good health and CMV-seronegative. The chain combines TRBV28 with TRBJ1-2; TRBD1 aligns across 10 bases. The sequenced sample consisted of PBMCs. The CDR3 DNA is TGTGCCAGCAGTTCGGGGACAGGGGTGGGTGGCTACACCTTC. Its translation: CASSSGTGVGGYTF.